This T cell receptor (beta chain) was captured by sequencing in a study of neurological immune-mediated disorders. This clonotype appeared many times. Indicated time point: longitudinal time-point 2. TCRdb reanalysed the 5' RACE reads using MiXCR and keeps one entry per CDR3 protein. This sample has 70,000 to 95,000 distinct CDR3 sequences, with roughly an eighth found just once. Trimming took 3 bases from V and 0 from J, leaving 13 bases between them. CDR3 length equals 16 residues. Looked up from germline, CDR1 is KGHSH and CDR2 is LQKENI. The sequence derives from a female donor with HTLV-1-associated myelopathy (HAM/TSP). V usage is TRBV18 and J usage is TRBJ2-3; weak D call: TRBD2 (7 bases). Material for sequencing was PBMCs. The CDR3 loop reads CASSPSAGASTDTQYF. The CDR3 DNA follows: TGTGCCAGCTCACCCTCCGCGGGGGCTAGCACAGATACGCAGTATTTT.